This entry describes one T cell receptor (beta chain). It lacks a known antigen. Base qualities are not at hand, and no much larger clone is one base apart. The data derive from a study of blood T cells in healthy people across ages (dated by TCRdb to the mid-2010s). With regard to the full study: In model experiments, roughly one uniquely barcoded TCR beta cDNA molecule per two T cells was captured by template switching. Using deep sequencing normalized with unique cDNA molecular identifiers, the study measured how TCR beta repertoire diversity changes with age. The donors were divided into four age groups: young (average approximately 17 years), middle-aged (roughly 40), aged (62) and long-lived (about 80). To avoid experimental bias, donors of different ages were spread randomly across the sequencing lanes. For two donors (one aged 18 to 29 and one aged 80 or older), the study analyzed two additional independent replicas of 1 million unique cDNA reads from the same blood draw.

Libraries were made using 5' RACE. Sequencing was carried out with an Illumina HiSeq 2500. A second PCR of about 7 to 12 cycles was performed with a sample-barcoded 5' primer and a J-beta primer mix. Each TCR beta cDNA molecule received a unique molecular identifier from a template-switch 5' adaptor carrying 12 random nucleotides. At least 2.5 million CDR3-containing paired-end reads were obtained from each sample. First-strand cDNA was synthesized from all RNA with the Mint cDNA synthesis kit, primed by a TRBC-specific oligonucleotide. Following uracil-DNA glycosylase treatment, all cDNA underwent a first 18-cycle PCR with the universal primers M1SS and BC2_uni_R. The authors' pipeline ran thus. For normalization, 1 million high-quality reads were randomly selected from each sample, with every read carrying a distinct molecular identifier. Reads with shared molecular identifiers were discarded instead of being binned into consensus sequences. MiTCR, set to a Q25 quality threshold and the strictest error-elimination algorithm, was used for CDR3 identification, clonotype clustering and error correction. A nonparametric unseen species model with Euler transformation was used to estimate lower-bound total TCR beta diversity. In TCRdb, the public reads were trimmed at Q25 with fastp and aligned with MiXCR, with productive beta chains retained. Each CDR3 protein appears once, grouped with its most common genes and DNA. These V and J calls are TCRdb output, not the study's own analysis. For this sample the table gives hundreds of thousands of distinct CDR3 sequences, of which 49% were detected only once. Of the sample, roughly a third is held by the ten largest clones.

Counted from cysteine to phenylalanine, this CDR3 has 13 amino acids. Kept here is only the CDR3 DNA, which spans 39 bases and is read in frame from base 1. V is pared back by 2 bases and J by 8 bases, with 10 bases lying between the germline termini. What the authors observed across the whole study: Observed TCR beta diversity per million T cells fell roughly linearly with age, and a significant reduction was already apparent by age roughly 41. Observed TCR beta diversity correlated strongly with the percentage of naive T cells measured by flow cytometry. Estimates of total diversity based on one million sequenced T cells were considered lower bounds and underestimates. Because donor CMV infection status was unknown, age-related changes in expanded clonotypes were potentially confounded. Conclusive comparison of naive and antigen-experienced compartments was prevented by the profiling of bulk unsorted PBMCs. Compared with the aged group, the long-lived group had more naive CD4+ T cells, fewer expanded clones and increased TCR diversity, suggesting age selection.

The approximately 39 donors, aged roughly 6 to 90 years, were systemically healthy Caucasian individuals from Russia. Around 10 milliliters of peripheral blood were collected from each donor into EDTA-treated Vacutainer tubes. Ficoll-Paque density-gradient centrifugation was used to isolate PBMCs, with at least 7 million per sample. Trizol reagent was used to extract total RNA from PBMCs, with at least 6 micrograms per sample. Naive CD45RAhigh/CD27high T cell percentages were measured by flow cytometry on a PBMC aliquot from every donor. The receptor was isolated from a woman in her sixties or seventies in good health. The chain is assembled from TRBV12-3 or TRBV12-4 and TRBJ2-1, with a tentative D gene TRBD2 over 5 matching bases. Sequencing input: blood. The CDR3 region has the sequence CASSLPGMDEQFF. DNA sequence: TGTGCCAGCAGTTTACCGGGGATGGATGAGCAGTTCTTC.